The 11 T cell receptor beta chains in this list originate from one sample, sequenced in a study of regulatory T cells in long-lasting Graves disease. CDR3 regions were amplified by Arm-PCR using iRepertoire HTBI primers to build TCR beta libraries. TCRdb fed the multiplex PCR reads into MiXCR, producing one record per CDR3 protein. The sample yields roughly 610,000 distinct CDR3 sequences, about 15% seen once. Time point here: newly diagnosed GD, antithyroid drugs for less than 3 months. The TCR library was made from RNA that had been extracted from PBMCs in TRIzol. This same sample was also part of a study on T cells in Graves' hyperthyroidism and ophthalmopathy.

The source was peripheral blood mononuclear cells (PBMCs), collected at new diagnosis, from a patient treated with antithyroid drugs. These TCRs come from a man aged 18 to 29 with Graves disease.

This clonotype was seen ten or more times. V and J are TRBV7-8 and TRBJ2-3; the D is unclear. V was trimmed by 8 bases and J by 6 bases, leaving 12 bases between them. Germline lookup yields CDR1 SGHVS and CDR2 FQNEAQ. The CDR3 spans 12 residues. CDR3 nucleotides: TGTGCCAGCGGGGTCATGGTGGATACGCAGTATTTT. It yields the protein CASGVMVDTQYF. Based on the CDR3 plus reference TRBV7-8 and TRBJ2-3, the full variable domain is GAGVSQSPRYKVAKRGQDVALRCDPISGHVSLFWYQQALGQGPEFLTYFQNEAQLDKSGLPSDRFFAERPEGSVSTLKIQRTQQEDSAVYLCASGVMVDTQYFGPGTRLTVL.

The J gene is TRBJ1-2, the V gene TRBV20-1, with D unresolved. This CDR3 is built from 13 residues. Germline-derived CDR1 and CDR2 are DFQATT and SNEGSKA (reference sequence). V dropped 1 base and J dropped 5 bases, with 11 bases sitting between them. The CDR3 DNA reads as TGCAGTGCTAGAGTAGCTGTTCTTTATGGCTACACCTTC. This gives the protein CSARVAVLYGYTF.

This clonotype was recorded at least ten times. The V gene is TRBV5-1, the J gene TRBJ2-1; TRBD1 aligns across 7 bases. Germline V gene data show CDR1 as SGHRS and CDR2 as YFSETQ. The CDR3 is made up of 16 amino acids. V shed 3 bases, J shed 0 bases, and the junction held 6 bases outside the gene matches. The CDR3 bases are TGCGCCAGCAGCTCTGGGACAGCGAGCTCCTACAATGAGCAGTTCTTC. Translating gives CASSSGTASSYNEQFF.

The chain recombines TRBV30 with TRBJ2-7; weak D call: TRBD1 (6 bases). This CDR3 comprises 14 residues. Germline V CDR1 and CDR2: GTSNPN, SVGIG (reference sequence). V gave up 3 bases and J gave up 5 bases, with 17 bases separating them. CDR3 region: CAWRTGIGTHEQYF. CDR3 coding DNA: TGTGCCTGGAGAACAGGGATAGGTACGCACGAGCAGTACTTC.

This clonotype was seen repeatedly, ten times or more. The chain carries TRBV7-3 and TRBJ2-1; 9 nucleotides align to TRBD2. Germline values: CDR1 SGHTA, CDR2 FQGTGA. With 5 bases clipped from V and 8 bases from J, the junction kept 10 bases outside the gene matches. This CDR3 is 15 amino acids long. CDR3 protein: CASSPRGGRADEQFF. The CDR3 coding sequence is TGTGCCAGCAGCCCAAGAGGCGGGAGGGCGGATGAGCAGTTCTTC. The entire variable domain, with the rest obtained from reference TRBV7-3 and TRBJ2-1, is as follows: GAGVSQTPSNKVTEKGKYVELRCDPISGHTALYWYRQSLGQGPEFLIYFQGTGAADDSGLPNDRFFAVRPEGSVSTLKIQRTERGDSAVYLCASSPRGGRADEQFFGPGTRLTVL.

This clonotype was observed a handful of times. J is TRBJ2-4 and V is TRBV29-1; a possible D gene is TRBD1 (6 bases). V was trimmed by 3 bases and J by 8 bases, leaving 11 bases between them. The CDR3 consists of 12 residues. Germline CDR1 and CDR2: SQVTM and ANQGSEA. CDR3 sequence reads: CSVENRADIQYF. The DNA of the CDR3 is TGCAGCGTTGAGAACAGGGCCGACATTCAGTACTTC.

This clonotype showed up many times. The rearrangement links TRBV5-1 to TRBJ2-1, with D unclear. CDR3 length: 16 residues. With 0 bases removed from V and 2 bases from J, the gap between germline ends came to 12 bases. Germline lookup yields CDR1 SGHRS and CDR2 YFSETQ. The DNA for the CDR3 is TGCGCCAGCAGCTTGGGGGGTGGCCCTACCTACAATGAGCAGTTCTTC. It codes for CASSLGGGPTYNEQFF.

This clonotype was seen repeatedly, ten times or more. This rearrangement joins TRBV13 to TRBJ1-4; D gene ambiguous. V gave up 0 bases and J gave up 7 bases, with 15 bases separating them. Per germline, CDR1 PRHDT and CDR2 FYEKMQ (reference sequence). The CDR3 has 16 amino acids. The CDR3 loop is CASSLGSRLAGEKLFF. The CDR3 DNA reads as TGTGCCAGCAGCTTAGGCAGCAGACTAGCCGGTGAAAAACTGTTTTTT.

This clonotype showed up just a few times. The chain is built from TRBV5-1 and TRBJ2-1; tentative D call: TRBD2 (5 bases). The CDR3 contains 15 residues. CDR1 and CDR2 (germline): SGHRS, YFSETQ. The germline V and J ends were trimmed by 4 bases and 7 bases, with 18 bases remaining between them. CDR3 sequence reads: CASSPLQGSGNEQFF. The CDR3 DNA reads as TGCGCCAGCAGCCCGCTCCAAGGGAGTGGAAATGAGCAGTTCTTC. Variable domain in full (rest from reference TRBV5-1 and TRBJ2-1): KAGVTQTPRYLIKTRGQQVTLSCSPISGHRSVSWYQQTPGQGLQFLFEYFSETQRNKGNFPGRFSGRQFSNSRSEMNVSTLELGDSALYLCASSPLQGSGNEQFFGPGTRLTVL.

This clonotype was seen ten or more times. The CDR3 loop reads CASRTGKTSNQPQHF. As DNA, the CDR3 is TGTGCCAGCAGGACAGGGAAAACTAGCAATCAGCCCCAGCATTTT. The chain employs TRBV2 and TRBJ1-5, with 7 nucleotides matching TRBD1. The junction had 5 bases not matched to a gene; V was cut back by 6 bases and J by 0 bases. Germline CDR1 and CDR2: SNHLY and FYNNEI. The CDR3 loop spans 15 amino acids.

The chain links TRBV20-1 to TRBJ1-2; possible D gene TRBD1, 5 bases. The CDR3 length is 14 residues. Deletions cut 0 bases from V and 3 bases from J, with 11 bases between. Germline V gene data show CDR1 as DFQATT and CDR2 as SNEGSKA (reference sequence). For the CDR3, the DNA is TGCAGTGCTAGAGAGGCAGGGCTTGACTATGGCTACACCTTC. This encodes CSAREAGLDYGYTF.